The clone carrying this TCR beta chain was counted a few times. Its antigen is not identified. Amplification targeted TCR beta CDR3 regions from RNA transcripts. Using the HTBI primer set, a first-round RT-PCR was run on the TCR CDR3. MiXCR was run by TCRdb on the multiplex PCR reads, yielding one entry per CDR3 protein. This table holds some 350,000 distinct CDR3 sequences, roughly 15% found once. The data stem from a study of T cells in Graves' hyperthyroidism and ophthalmopathy. General observations from the study: Ophthalmopathy was told apart from stable hyperthyroidism by a 13 V-J model. Clonotypes that were expanded in thyroid above 0.001 mostly appeared in blood too.

Germline V lookup: CDR1 MNHNS, CDR2 SASEGT. The CDR3 spans 13 residues. Trimming left V 4 bases short and J 11 bases short, with 15 bases between. Lactation, pregnancy, other autoimmune disease or uncontrolled infection led to exclusion of patients. Material: blood. This TCR came from a woman in her thirties or forties with Graves' ophthalmopathy. The rearrangement uses TRBV6-1 and TRBJ1-5; D might be TRBD1 (5 bases). CDR3 nucleotide sequence: TGTGCCAGCAGTGTGACAGCCGCACGAGCCCAGCATTTT. This translates into CASSVTAARAQHF.